These 14 T cell receptor beta chains came from one sample sequenced in a study of OX40 agonist ivuxolimab in advanced cancers. Profiled with immunoSEQ multiplex PCR; TCRdb holds only in-frame clones, not every one. The sample lists roughly 53,000 clones; about 81% were seen once. The input for sequencing was CD4+ or CD8+ T cells sorted from blood, taken in a trial of the OX40 agonist ivuxolimab. The source is an adult with an advanced solid tumor such as melanoma, head and neck, liver or kidney cancer.

This chain joins TRBV30 and TRBJ2-1, with 9 bases matching TRBD2. This CDR3 comprises 15 residues. CDR1 and CDR2 from the germline V gene are GTSNPN and SVGIG (reference sequence). V was pared by 2 bases and J by 9 bases, with 11 bases of the junction left unmatched. The chain's CDR3 is CAWSSNLGLATEQFF. The CDR3 nucleotides read TGTGCCTGGAGTTCCAACTTGGGACTAGCCACTGAGCAGTTCTTC.

The gene calls are TRBV28 and TRBJ1-5; D remains unclear. The germline V gene has CDR1 MDHEN and CDR2 SYDVKM. The CDR3 has 16 amino acids. V lost 2 bases to trimming and J lost 0 bases, with 11 bases between them. CDR3 region: CASSLLREVSNQPQHF. The CDR3 DNA follows: TGTGCCAGCAGTTTACTGAGGGAGGTTAGCAATCAGCCCCAGCATTTT.

This clone was observed a single time. The chain joins TRBV30 to TRBJ2-7, with TRBD1 matching over 11 bases. V shed 6 bases and J 9 bases; nucleotides not matched to a gene: 13. The CDR3 spans 14 residues. The germline gives CDR1 GTSNPN, CDR2 SVGIG (reference sequence). CDR3 coding DNA: TGTGCCTGCCGGTTCCGGGACAGGGGGGAGCGGCAGTACTTC. Amino acids: CACRFRDRGERQYF.

This chain uses TRBV9 with TRBJ1-1, with D possibly matching TRBD1 (5 bases). Trimming cost V 0 bases and J 4 bases, with 16 bases left between them. Germline V gene sequence: CDR1 SGDLS, CDR2 YYNGEE. The CDR3 runs to 16 residues. The CDR3 here is CASSVAPRPGTTEAFF. Written as DNA, the CDR3 is TGTGCCAGCAGCGTAGCTCCTCGCCCGGGGACCACTGAAGCTTTCTTT.

This clone was picked up one time. V is TRBV18 and J is TRBJ1-4; unclear D gene. The CDR3 has 15 amino acids. V dropped 6 bases and J dropped 0 bases, with 11 bases sitting between them. Germline V gene sequence: CDR1 KGHSH, CDR2 LQKENI. CDR3 region: CASSQGAATNEKLFF. The CDR3 DNA is TGTGCCAGCTCGCAAGGTGCGGCAACTAATGAAAAACTGTTTTTT.

The chain employs TRBV18 and TRBJ2-1, with D tentatively TRBD2 (5 bases). Trimming left V 6 bases short and J 10 bases short, with 16 bases between. The germline V gene has CDR1 KGHSH and CDR2 LQKENI. The CDR3 length is 13 residues. The CDR3 DNA is TGTGCCAGCTCCCCCCGGGAAGACTTGGAGCAGTTCTTC. Translating it yields CASSPREDLEQFF.

V is TRBV18 and J is TRBJ2-5, with 9 nucleotides matching TRBD2. CDR1 KGHSH and CDR2 LQKENI come from the germline V gene. This CDR3 comprises 15 residues. J was trimmed by 5 bases and V by 6 bases; bases with no gene match: 10. As DNA, the CDR3 is TGTGCCAGCTCTCAGGTAGCGGGAGTGCTGGAGACCCAGTACTTC. It is translated as CASSQVAGVLETQYF. Combining the CDR3 with reference TRBV18 and TRBJ2-5 gives the whole variable domain NAGVMQNPRHLVRRRGQEARLRCSPMKGHSHVYWYRQLPEEGLKFMVYLQKENIIDESGMPKERFSAEFPKEGPSILRIQQVVRGDSAAYFCASSQVAGVLETQYFGPGTRLLVL.

This chain links TRBV11-2 with TRBJ2-3, with D perhaps TRBD1 (6 bases). The CDR3 runs 15 residues. Germline assignment: CDR1 SGHAT and CDR2 FQNNGV. Trimming took off 4 bases at V and 0 bases at J, with 11 bases between the two ends. The CDR3 sequence is CASSSRQASTDTQYF. CDR3 nucleotides: TGTGCCAGCAGCTCTAGACAGGCTAGCACAGATACGCAGTATTTT.

This chain links TRBV19 with TRBJ2-1; tentative D call: TRBD1 (6 bases). Trimming removed 5 bases at V and 3 bases at J, with 8 bases between. In germline, CDR1 is LNHDA, CDR2 SQIVND (reference sequence). The CDR3 loop spans 13 amino acids. Here the CDR3 reads CASSPRGYNEQFF. The CDR3 region has the DNA TGTGCCAGTAGTCCCAGGGGCTACAATGAGCAGTTCTTC. The full variable domain, its missing parts supplied by reference TRBV19 and TRBJ2-1, is DGGITQSPKYLFRKEGQNVTLSCEQNLNHDAMYWYRQDPGQGLRLIYYSQIVNDFQKGDIAEGYSVSREKKESFPLTVTSAQKNPTAFYLCASSPRGYNEQFFGPGTRLTVL.

Regarding this clone: This specimen includes other DNA sequences encoding the same CDR3. The gene calls are TRBV18 and TRBJ2-2; D not certain. Germline CDR1 KGHSH, CDR2 LQKENI. The CDR3 is made up of 14 amino acids. V was pared by 1 base and J by 4 bases, with 7 bases between. CDR3 bases: TGTGCCAGCTCACCACAGGGCTCCACCGGGGAGCTGTTTTTT. This codes for CASSPQGSTGELFF.

The gene calls are TRBV6-1 and TRBJ1-5; maybe TRBD1 (6 bases). V was cut by 7 bases and J by 4 bases, with 14 bases left in between. The CDR3 spans 14 residues. Germline V gives CDR1 MNHNS, CDR2 SASEGT. The CDR3 nucleotides are TGTGCCAGCACTCGGGGGACATCTAATCAGCCCCAGCATTTT. As protein: CASTRGTSNQPQHF.

The rearrangement links TRBV28 to TRBJ1-5; tentatively, D is TRBD1 (6 bases). This CDR3 spans 16 amino acids. V was pared by 4 bases and J by 11 bases, with 24 bases between. The germline gives CDR1 MDHEN, CDR2 SYDVKM. CDR3 protein: CASSSSGAGPYLAQHF. The DNA of the CDR3 is TGTGCCAGCAGTTCCTCGGGGGCGGGCCCCTACCTGGCCCAGCATTTT.

The gene calls are TRBV7-8 and TRBJ2-1; 9 nucleotides align to TRBD2. The germline gives CDR1 SGHVS, CDR2 FQNEAQ. After removal of 2 bases from V and 9 bases from J, the junction contained 14 bases not matched to a gene. This CDR3 comprises 17 residues. The CDR3 spells CASSLRAGGRIRGEQFF. The CDR3 DNA follows: TGTGCCAGCAGCTTACGGGCGGGAGGGCGTATCCGCGGTGAGCAGTTCTTC.

V is TRBV29-1 and J is TRBJ2-3, with a weak D call TRBD2 (5 bases). The germline gives CDR1 SQVTM, CDR2 ANQGSEA. V shed 8 bases and J shed 4 bases, with 13 bases lying between them. This CDR3 comprises 12 residues. CDR3 DNA: TGCAGCATCAGAGAGGGTTCAGATACGCAGTATTTT. It encodes CSIREGSDTQYF.